This T cell receptor beta chain stems from a study of cytomegalovirus exposure and HLA in healthy donors. Study outcomes and limitations: Usually a TCR sequence was rare, but some public TCRs were found in many donors. 164 TCR beta chains were listed as cytomegalovirus-associated. Using the classifier, cytomegalovirus status was reportedly diagnosed with high specificity and sensitivity. It was confirmed in vitro that a few of the CMV-associated chains were specific for CMV antigens.

This clone was seen only a few times. Its antigen is not known. The CDR3 carries no conserved terminal phenylalanine or tryptophan, so it likely arises from a read error. It is unclear where the CDR3 begins or ends on the DNA, so no DNA is shown, and the CDR3 is as TCRdb lists it. Here immunoSEQ multiplex PCR was the method, and the copy in TCRdb shows in-frame clones only, minus some. This table holds about 110,000 clones, over 75% found once. The V gene's germline CDR1 is MGHDK and CDR2 SYGVNS. The CDR3 region is 9 residues in length, termini included. The chain joins TRBV25-1 to TRBJ1-4. The source of this sequence is a woman aged 18-29 years in good health and CMV-seronegative. Material: PBMCs. CDR3 region: CASSEVSRV.